This TCR beta chain was sequenced during a study of early T cells in non-severe SARS-CoV-2 infection. The overall study: The input, bulk RNA from unsorted whole blood, was sequenced, and chains were unpaired. Findings and caveats of the study: Anti-spike CD8 responses were favored by VDJdb matching, which missed private and CD4 specificities.

Individual cDNA molecules received unique molecular identifiers during library preparation. MiXCR was run by TCRdb on the 5' RACE reads, yielding one entry per CDR3 protein. Here the sample spans about 77,000 distinct CDR3 sequences, roughly a sixth being singletons. Germline V lookup: CDR1 SNHLY, CDR2 FYNNEI. V was cut by 3 bases and J by 7 bases, with 13 bases left in between. The CDR3 is 13 residues long. This clonotype was seen only a few times. What it binds is not known. The chain is built from TRBV2 and TRBJ2-7; a weak D match, TRBD2 (5 bases). This receptor was identified in an adult who was a healthcare worker with PCR-confirmed SARS-CoV-2 infection or an uninfected control (not recorded which). Sequenced input: whole blood. DNA for the CDR3: TGTGCCAGCAGTGAGACAAACCGAGGGGAGCAGTACTTC. Protein: CASSETNRGEQYF. The whole variable domain, remainder taken from reference TRBV2 and TRBJ2-7, is EPEVTQTPSHQVTQMGQEVILRCVPISNHLYFYWYRQILGQKVEFLVSFYNNEISEKSEIFDDQFSVERPDGSNFTLKIRSTKLEDSAMYFCASSETNRGEQYFGPGTRLTVT.